This T cell receptor (beta chain) comes out of a study of immune heterogeneity within non-small cell lung tumors. Background on the study: It was found that the tumors were several squamous cell carcinomas, approximately nine non-squamous carcinomas and 1 not otherwise specified. Study results and limitations: Recurrence of identical dominant CDR3 beta clonotypes was observed across tumor sites within a patient, alongside site-unique high-frequency clones.

This clonotype has more than one count but fewer than ten. Its matching antigen is unknown. The authors amplified TCR beta CDR3 by multiplex PCR with 32 V and 13 J primers. TCRdb used MiXCR to reprocess the multiplex PCR reads, holding one entry per CDR3 protein. The sample contains 8,500 to 13,000 distinct CDR3 sequences, 25% to 30% of which appear only once. Bulk tumor genomic DNA, 600 ng per sample, was used as template. Biopsies that were spaced far apart were taken, several per primary tumor, during surgery. With untreated, newly diagnosed non-small cell lung cancer, the patients went on to undergo curative surgery. This TCR came from a woman between 45 and 65 years old with non-small cell lung cancer. The sample comprised lung tumor tissue.

The CDR3 region has the DNA TGTGCCAGCAGCGTAGCCGAGACAGAAACTGAAGCTTTCTTT. Protein sequence: CASSVAETETEAFF. The chain recombines TRBV9 with TRBJ1-1; possibly TRBD1 for D (5 bases). CDR3 length: 14 amino acids. Germline assignment: CDR1 SGDLS and CDR2 YYNGEE. Trimming removed 0 bases at V and 5 bases at J, with 11 bases between.